This TCR beta chain was identified during a study of T-cell memory formation after mild COVID-19. TCRdb recomputed calls from the 5' RACE reads with MiXCR, one row per CDR3 protein. Here the sample spans about 280,000 distinct CDR3 sequences, roughly 8.2% being singletons. V gave up 7 bases and J gave up 7 bases; unmatched junction bases: 10. This CDR3 has 15 amino acids. The V gene is TRBV12-3 or TRBV12-4, the J gene TRBJ2-1; 10 positions agree with TRBD2. This TCR was sampled from a man younger than 35 who had mild COVID-19 (a few samples of this study predate the infection). Cell type and time point are not known. Specimen: PBMCs or a T cell subset sorted from them (not recorded which). The CDR3 spells CASTPRGSGGNEQFF. In DNA, the CDR3 is TGTGCCAGCACCCCACGGGGTAGCGGGGGGAATGAGCAGTTCTTC.